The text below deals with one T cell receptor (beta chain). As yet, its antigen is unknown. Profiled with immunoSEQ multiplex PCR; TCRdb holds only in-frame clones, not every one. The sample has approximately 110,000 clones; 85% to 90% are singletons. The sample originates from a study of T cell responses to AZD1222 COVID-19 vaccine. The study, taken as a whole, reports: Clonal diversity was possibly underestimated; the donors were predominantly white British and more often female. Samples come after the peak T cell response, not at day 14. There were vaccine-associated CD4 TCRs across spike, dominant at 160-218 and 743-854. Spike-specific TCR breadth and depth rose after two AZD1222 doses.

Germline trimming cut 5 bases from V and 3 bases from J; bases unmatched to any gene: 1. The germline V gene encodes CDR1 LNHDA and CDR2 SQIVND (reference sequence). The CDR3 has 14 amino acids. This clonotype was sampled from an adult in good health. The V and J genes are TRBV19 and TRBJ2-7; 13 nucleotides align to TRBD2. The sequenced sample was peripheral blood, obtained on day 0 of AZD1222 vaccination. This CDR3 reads CASSWTSGSYEQYF. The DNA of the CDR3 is TGTGCCAGTAGTTGGACTAGCGGGAGCTACGAGCAGTACTTC.